This record covers a single TCR beta chain. Using immunoSEQ multiplex PCR, the repertoire was profiled, and TCRdb retains in-frame clones only, with some absent. The sample has under 250,000 clones, around 83% seen once; the top ten hold 2.9%. The CDR3 is 16 residues long. From germline, CDR1 is LNHDA and CDR2 SQIVND (reference sequence). V shed 4 bases and J 0 bases; nucleotides not matched to a gene: 6. The data belong to a study of blood T cell repertoires in COVID-19. Across the study: The United States, Italy and Spain supplied acute and convalescent COVID-19 samples. Nucleic acid was either cDNA or gDNA, and it came from T cells, B-cell-depleted T cells, or PBMCs.

The sequenced sample was peripheral blood. This clonotype was obtained from a man in his fifties or sixties who had recovered from COVID-19. The chain combines TRBV19 with TRBJ2-1; 7 bases fit TRBD1. The CDR3 sequence is CASSTLTGSSYNEQFF. The CDR3 region has the DNA TGTGCCAGTAGTACCTTGACAGGGAGCTCCTACAATGAGCAGTTCTTC.